The clone carrying this T cell receptor (beta chain) showed up just once. Its antigen remains unidentified. This sample is drawn from a study of OX40 agonist ivuxolimab in advanced cancers. Study results and caveats: Patients who responded partially at 0.1-3.0 mg/kg showed clonal expansion ranking among the lowest.

The method was immunoSEQ multiplex PCR; TCRdb's version includes in-frame clones alone and lacks a portion of them. The table lists about 95,000 clones, 70% to 90% of them singletons, with roughly 3.8% in the top ten. The CDR3 has 13 residues. The V and J ends lost 8 bases and 4 bases respectively, with 15 bases between them. Germline lookup yields CDR1 WSHSY and CDR2 SAAADI. The chain joins TRBV10-2 to TRBJ2-7; no reliable D call. This receptor was obtained from an adult with an advanced solid tumor such as melanoma, head and neck, liver or kidney cancer. This sample comprised CD4+ or CD8+ T cells sorted from blood, obtained in a trial of the OX40 agonist ivuxolimab. For the CDR3, the DNA is TGCGCCAGCGGCCGGGCAGGTGCTTACGAGCAGTACTTC. As protein: CASGRAGAYEQYF.